The present T cell receptor beta chain was sequenced within a study of cytomegalovirus exposure and HLA in healthy donors. For the study at large: Unique TCRs numbering approximately 80 million, obtained from HLA-typed donors, made up an early data release. Study results and caveats: Compared with the roughly 670-donor mean, an Asian-associated ancestry cluster reportedly had fewer N-insertions, according to a later analysis.

The PCR used 60 Vbeta and 13 Jbeta primers. TCRdb's table, derived via immunoSEQ multiplex PCR, lists solely in-frame clones and lacks some. Of some 190,000 clones listed, just under 80% are singletons. About this clone itself: Its antigen is undetermined.

The germline V gene encodes CDR1 SNHLY and CDR2 FYNNEI. V lost 7 bases and J lost 5, with 15 bases in between. This CDR3 spans 13 amino acids. The sequence derives from a woman in her twenties or thirties in good health and CMV-seronegative. Source material: PBMCs. V usage is TRBV2 and J usage is TRBJ2-7, with D possibly TRBD1 on 6 matching bases. In nucleotides, the CDR3 is TGTGCCAGCACTACAGGGACGATCCACGAGCAGTACTTC. This codes for CASTTGTIHEQYF.